Below, 31 T cell receptor beta chains from the same sample are listed, as sequenced in a study of T cells in Graves' hyperthyroidism and ophthalmopathy. There were TCR beta CDR3 regions amplified from RNA transcripts. First-round RT-PCR with HTBI primers amplified the TCR CDR3 region. One entry per CDR3 protein results from TCRdb running MiXCR on the multiplex PCR reads. Here the sample spans a few hundred thousand distinct CDR3 sequences, roughly 14% being singletons. Specimen: blood. These TCRs come from a middle-aged woman with Graves' hyperthyroidism that later progressed to Graves' ophthalmopathy.

This clonotype appeared many times. The chain uses TRBV2 and TRBJ2-1; no definite D call. Looked up from germline, CDR1 is SNHLY and CDR2 is FYNNEI. This CDR3 is built from 12 residues. The ends were cut back, 3 bases at V and 5 bases at J, with 5 bases in the middle. The CDR3 DNA reads TGTGCCAGCAGTGACTACAACAATGAGCAGTTCTTC. Its translation: CASSDYNNEQFF.

This clonotype appeared a few times. This chain links TRBV6-2 or TRBV6-3 with TRBJ2-7; tentatively, D is TRBD1 (5 bases). The CDR3 runs to 14 residues. Looked up from germline, CDR1 is MNHEY and CDR2 is SVGEGT. The ends were cut back, 5 bases at V and 5 bases at J, with 16 bases in the middle. CDR3 coding DNA: TGTGCCAGCAGTAAGGAGCAGACAGCCCACGAGCAGTACTTC. It encodes CASSKEQTAHEQYF.

This clonotype was recorded many times. V is TRBV28 and J is TRBJ1-1; perhaps TRBD1 as D (5 bases). The germline CDR1 and CDR2 sequences are MDHEN and SYDVKM. The ends were cut back, 4 bases at V and 10 bases at J, with 16 bases in the middle. The CDR3 has 13 residues. CDR3 sequence reads: CASSSGFVLGAFF. The CDR3 DNA sequence: TGTGCCAGCAGTTCAGGGTTCGTTTTAGGAGCTTTCTTT.

The J gene is TRBJ2-3, the V gene TRBV12-3 or TRBV12-4; possibly TRBD2 for D (6 bases). The ends were cut back, 3 bases at V and 2 bases at J, with 15 bases in the middle. The CDR3 is made up of 16 amino acids. Here the CDR3 reads CASSFSRGGVTDTQYF. In DNA form, the CDR3 reads TGTGCCAGCAGTTTTTCCCGCGGCGGGGTCACAGATACGCAGTATTTT.

Many counts were recorded for this clonotype. V and J are TRBV7-2 and TRBJ2-7; a possible D gene is TRBD1 (5 bases). V was pared by 2 bases and J by 2 bases, with 19 bases between. The V gene's germline CDR1 is SGHTA and CDR2 FQGNSA. The CDR3 has 17 amino acids. DNA of the CDR3: TGTGCCAGCAGCTTATCCTTGAGAAGGGGTTCTACCTACGAGCAGTACTTC. It translates to CASSLSLRRGSTYEQYF.

The chain uses TRBV30 and TRBJ1-1; 10 nucleotides agree with TRBD1. The CDR3 spans 14 residues. Trimming took 0 bases from V and 3 from J; bases not matched to a gene: 1. Germline CDR1 GTSNPN, CDR2 SVGIG (reference sequence). The CDR3, as DNA: TGTGCCTGGAGTGTTGGGACAGGGGACACTGAAGCTTTCTTT. Residues: CAWSVGTGDTEAFF.

This clonotype was detected ten times or more. The chain uses TRBV12-3 or TRBV12-4 and TRBJ1-6; the match to TRBD1 covers 7 bases. The CDR3 consists of 16 residues. V was clipped by 5 bases and J by 3 bases; unmatched bases: 7. This chain's CDR3 is CASSTQTGFYNSPLHF. CDR3 DNA: TGTGCCAGCAGTACACAGACAGGGTTCTATAATTCACCCCTCCACTTT.

In this sample, this clonotype turned up many times. The chain employs TRBV7-9 and TRBJ2-3; 12 bases map to TRBD2. Germline trimming cut 5 bases from V and 5 bases from J; bases unmatched to any gene: 11. This CDR3 spans 17 amino acids. CDR1 is SEHNR, CDR2 FQNEAQ, per germline (reference sequence). CDR3 protein: CASSTWRTSGMRDTQYF. The CDR3 coding sequence is TGTGCCAGCAGCACATGGCGGACTAGCGGGATGAGAGATACGCAGTATTTT.

This clonotype appeared many times. The chain recombines TRBV6-6 with TRBJ1-2; D gene unclear. CDR1 is MNHNY, CDR2 SVGAGI, per germline (reference sequence). CDR3 length: 13 amino acids. Trimming cost V 0 bases and J 10 bases, with 12 bases left between them. The CDR3 is CASSYSARSSYTF. CDR3 DNA sequence: TGTGCCAGCAGTTACTCGGCTCGCAGTTCCTACACCTTC.

The rearrangement links TRBV7-2 to TRBJ1-2; D unclear. Germline values: CDR1 SGHTA, CDR2 FQGNSA. The V gene lost 1 base and the J gene lost 6 bases, with 12 bases spanning the gap. The CDR3 consists of 14 residues. In DNA, the CDR3 is TGTGCCAGCAGCTTAGACTTCCCTGTGCATGGCTACACCTTC. This sequence encodes CASSLDFPVHGYTF.

Ten or more counts support this clonotype. The chain has TRBV28 and TRBJ2-7; 8 bases fit TRBD2. This CDR3 is built from 14 residues. Looked up from germline, CDR1 is MDHEN and CDR2 is SYDVKM. With V trimmed by 6 bases and J by 5 bases, 9 bases remained unmatched. The CDR3: CASSPSGSLDEQYF. The CDR3 DNA follows: TGTGCCAGCAGCCCAAGCGGGAGCCTAGACGAGCAGTACTTC.

This clonotype was counted once. This chain uses TRBV6-1 with TRBJ2-2; D may be TRBD2 (6 bases). Between the trimmed V and J ends, which lost 2 bases and 4 bases, there was a span of 11 bases. The CDR3 is 15 amino acids. Germline values: CDR1 MNHNS, CDR2 SASEGT. This chain's CDR3 is CASSEKDGSTGELFF. CDR3 in DNA: TGTGCCAGCAGTGAAAAAGACGGGAGCACCGGGGAGCTGTTTTTT.

This clonotype has a count of ten or more. CDR3 DNA sequence: TGCAGTGCTCCACTCTACGAAGCTTTCTTT. It translates to CSAPLYEAFF. The rearrangement links TRBV20-1 to TRBJ1-1; no definite D call. The CDR3 runs 10 residues. The germline V gene has CDR1 DFQATT and CDR2 SNEGSKA (reference sequence). The V gene lost 5 bases and the J gene lost 8 bases, with 9 bases spanning the gap.

This clonotype came up many times. The DNA for the CDR3 is TGTGCCAGCAGCGGCGGGGCTTACAATGAGCAGTTCTTC. Translated, it gives CASSGGAYNEQFF. The chain combines TRBV27 with TRBJ2-1; possible D gene TRBD2, 6 bases. Germline-derived CDR1 and CDR2 are MNHEY and SMNVEV (reference sequence). The V and J ends lost 6 bases and 4 bases respectively, with 10 bases between them. The CDR3 loop spans 13 amino acids.

In this sample, this clonotype turned up many times. The genes are TRBV9 and TRBJ2-7, with 10 bases matching TRBD2. Germline trimming cut 4 bases from V and 3 bases from J; bases unmatched to any gene: 7. CDR3 length equals 15 residues. CDR1 is SGDLS and CDR2 is YYNGEE in the germline V gene. The CDR3 coding sequence is TGTGCCAGCAGCCCCTTACTAGCGGGGCTCTACGAGCAGTACTTC. Its protein product is CASSPLLAGLYEQYF.

This clonotype was observed at least ten times. This rearrangement joins TRBV7-6 to TRBJ1-2; TRBD1 matches at 7 bases. From germline, CDR1 is SGHVS and CDR2 FNYEAQ. V trimming: 2 bases; J trimming: 4 bases; junction bases outside the gene matches: 7. The CDR3 sequence is 15 residues long. The CDR3 sequence is CASSLTGQPLYGYTF. The CDR3 DNA reads TGTGCCAGCAGCTTAACGGGACAGCCCCTCTATGGCTACACCTTC.

This clonotype has just a few counts. This chain connects TRBV27 to TRBJ1-1; 8 bases are a match to TRBD1. Germline V gene sequence: CDR1 MNHEY, CDR2 SMNVEV (reference sequence). The CDR3 is made up of 12 amino acids. Losses at the gene ends were 5 bases for V and 9 bases for J; bases not matched to a gene: 5. CDR3 sequence: CASSPRTGKAFF. CDR3 in DNA: TGTGCCAGCAGTCCCCGGACAGGGAAAGCTTTCTTT.

This clonotype was seen repeatedly, ten times or more. The chain carries TRBV27 and TRBJ2-7; the D call may be TRBD1 or TRBD2 (6 bases each). V was cut by 0 bases and J by 1 base, with 13 bases left in between. Germline V gives CDR1 MNHEY, CDR2 SMNVEV (reference sequence). This CDR3 comprises 16 residues. CDR3 sequence reads: CASSLSIGGRSYEQYF. The CDR3 DNA reads TGTGCCAGCAGTTTATCAATTGGGGGGCGATCCTACGAGCAGTACTTC.

The sample holds many counts of this clonotype. The CDR3 DNA follows: TGTGCCAGCAGTTGGGGACAGGGTCTAGCCAAAAACATTCAGTACTTC. Its translation: CASSWGQGLAKNIQYF. This chain joins TRBV6-2 or TRBV6-3 and TRBJ2-4; 9 bases map to TRBD1. V lost 4 bases and J lost 0; bases outside the gene matches: 4. The CDR3 runs to 16 residues. Germline V gene lookup returns CDR1 MNHEY and CDR2 SVGEGT.

This clonotype was seen repeatedly, ten times or more. V is TRBV20-1 and J is TRBJ2-4, with TRBD2 as a possible D gene (6 bases). This CDR3 contains 14 residues. Trimming shortened V by 0 bases and J by 6 bases, and 12 bases separated the two germline ends. Germline lookup yields CDR1 DFQATT and CDR2 SNEGSKA (reference sequence). CDR3 bases: TGCAGTGCTAGAGATATGAGGAGGGGAAACATTCAGTACTTC. It is translated as CSARDMRRGNIQYF.

This clonotype was seen at least ten times. The chain links TRBV12-3 or TRBV12-4 to TRBJ2-7; D tentatively fits TRBD1 or TRBD2 (6 bases each). Trimming took 0 bases from V and 6 from J, leaving 12 bases between them. The CDR3 has 14 amino acids. The CDR3 sequence: CASSLAGGRIEQYF. The CDR3 coding sequence is TGTGCCAGCAGTTTAGCGGGGGGCCGGATCGAGCAGTACTTC.

Notes on this clonotype: One end of the junction does not line up with germline, which may come from a read error. This chain joins TRBV28 and TRBJ1-1, with 7 bases identical to TRBD1. The CDR3 is made up of 15 amino acids. Germline CDR1 is MDHEN and CDR2 is SYDVKM. The CDR3 reads CASITGALLPIEAVF. CDR3 sequence (DNA): TGTGCCAGCATCACAGGGGCGCTACTACCCATTGAAGCTGTCTTT.

The table lists this clonotype with a few counts. The chain joins TRBV7-8 to TRBJ1-5; no reliable D call. V gave up 3 bases and J gave up 5 bases, with 11 bases separating them. The CDR3 length is 14 residues. Germline CDR1 reads SGHVS; CDR2 reads FQNEAQ. DNA for the CDR3: TGTGCCAGCAGCTTGCGACATGGAGATCAGCCCCAGCATTTT. It codes for CASSLRHGDQPQHF. The full variable domain, in which reference TRBV7-8 and TRBJ1-5 provide the parts outside the CDR3, is GAGVSQSPRYKVAKRGQDVALRCDPISGHVSLFWYQQALGQGPEFLTYFQNEAQLDKSGLPSDRFFAERPEGSVSTLKIQRTQQEDSAVYLCASSLRHGDQPQHFGDGTRLSIL.

The table lists this clonotype with many counts. The chain joins TRBV2 to TRBJ1-6, with D perhaps matching TRBD1 (5 bases). The CDR3 covers 17 residues. V was cut by 2 bases and J by 6 bases, with 17 bases left in between. Germline V gene sequence: CDR1 SNHLY, CDR2 FYNNEI. The CDR3 protein is CASSESWAGRRNSPLHF. DNA of the CDR3: TGTGCCAGCAGTGAAAGTTGGGCAGGGAGGCGTAATTCACCCCTCCACTTT.

About this clonotype itself: The junction departs from germline at one end; a sequencing error may be responsible. The gene calls are TRBV30 and TRBJ1-1; a weak D match, TRBD1 (5 bases). Per the germline V gene, CDR1 is GTSNPN and CDR2 is SVGIG (reference sequence). CDR3 size: 14 residues. CDR3 bases: TGTGCCTCGAGTGTCACGGGACTGGACACTGAAGCTTTCTTT. As protein: CASSVTGLDTEAFF.

This clonotype was picked up many times. The chain employs TRBV27 and TRBJ2-2; 12 bases align to TRBD2. CDR1 and CDR2 from the germline V gene are MNHEY and SMNVEV (reference sequence). Losses at the gene ends were 5 bases for V and 4 bases for J; bases not matched to a gene: 14. This CDR3 is built from 19 residues. The CDR3 bases are TGTGCCAGCAGTACCCTTATGGCCCGACTAGCGGGAGTCACCGGGGAGCTGTTTTTT. Residues: CASSTLMARLAGVTGELFF.

The V call is TRBV5-4, the J call TRBJ2-1; 9 bases fit TRBD2. CDR3 length: 17 amino acids. Germline loops: CDR1 SGHNT, CDR2 YYREEE (reference sequence). The V gene end was trimmed by 4 bases and the J gene end by 8 bases; junction bases not matched to a gene: 16. CDR3 nucleotides: TGTGCCAGCAGCCCCACGATCCCTAGCGGGATGGGCGATGAGCAGTTCTTC. Translated: CASSPTIPSGMGDEQFF.

The table lists this clonotype with many counts. The chain has TRBV29-1 and TRBJ2-7; TRBD1 matches at 11 bases. Germline CDR1 reads SQVTM; CDR2 reads ANQGSEA. Unmatched junction bases numbered 7, after V lost 3 bases and J lost 3 bases. The CDR3 is made up of 15 amino acids. The CDR3: CSVDFHGTGGYEQYF. The CDR3 DNA is TGCAGCGTTGATTTCCACGGGACAGGGGGCTACGAGCAGTACTTC.

This rearrangement joins TRBV20-1 to TRBJ2-1; D call uncertain. Trimming took off 5 bases at V and 2 bases at J, with 4 bases between the two ends. The CDR3 contains 11 residues. Germline assignment: CDR1 DFQATT and CDR2 SNEGSKA (reference sequence). The CDR3 coding sequence is TGCAGTGCTCCGACCTACAATGAGCAGTTCTTC. This sequence encodes CSAPTYNEQFF.

This chain joins TRBV30 and TRBJ2-3; 11 positions match TRBD1. With 5 bases clipped from V and 6 bases from J, the junction kept 10 bases outside the gene matches. This CDR3 comprises 15 residues. Per the germline V gene, CDR1 is GTSNPN and CDR2 is SVGIG (reference sequence). CDR3 coding DNA: TGTGCCTGGGGACAGGGGGCGAGTAGTGGGGATACGCAGTATTTT. It specifies CAWGQGASSGDTQYF.

This clonotype was recorded at least ten times. CDR3 coding DNA: TGTGCCAGCAGTTACCCCCCCCGGGACAGCTCTGGGGCCAACGTCCTGACTTTC. Translated: CASSYPPRDSSGANVLTF. The V gene is TRBV6-6, the J gene TRBJ2-6; TRBD1 matches 7 bases. The ends lost 2 bases at V and 0 bases at J; junction bases unmatched: 7. This CDR3 region has 18 residues. Germline-derived CDR1 and CDR2 are MNHNY and SVGAGI (reference sequence).